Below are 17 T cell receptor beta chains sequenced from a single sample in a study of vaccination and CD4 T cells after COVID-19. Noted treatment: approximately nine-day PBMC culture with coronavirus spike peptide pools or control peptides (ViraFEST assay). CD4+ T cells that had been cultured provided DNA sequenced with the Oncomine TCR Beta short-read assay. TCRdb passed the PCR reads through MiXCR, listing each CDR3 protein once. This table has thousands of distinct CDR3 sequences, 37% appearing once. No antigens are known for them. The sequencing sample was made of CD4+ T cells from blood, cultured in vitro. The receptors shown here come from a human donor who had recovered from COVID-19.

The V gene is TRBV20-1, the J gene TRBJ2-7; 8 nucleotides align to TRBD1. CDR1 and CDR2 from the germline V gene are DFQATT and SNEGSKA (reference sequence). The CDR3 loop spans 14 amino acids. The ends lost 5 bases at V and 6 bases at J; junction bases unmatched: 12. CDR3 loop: CSAFRGRRPSEQYF. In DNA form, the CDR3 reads TGCAGTGCTTTCAGGGGGCGGAGGCCATCCGAGCAGTACTTC.

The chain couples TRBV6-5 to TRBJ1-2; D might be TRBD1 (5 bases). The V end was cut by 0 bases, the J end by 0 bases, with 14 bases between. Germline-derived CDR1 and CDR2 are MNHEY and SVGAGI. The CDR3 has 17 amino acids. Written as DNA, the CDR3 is TGTGCCAGCAGTTACTCAGCCACCCGGGGGGCTAACTATGGCTACACCTTC. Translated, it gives CASSYSATRGANYGYTF.

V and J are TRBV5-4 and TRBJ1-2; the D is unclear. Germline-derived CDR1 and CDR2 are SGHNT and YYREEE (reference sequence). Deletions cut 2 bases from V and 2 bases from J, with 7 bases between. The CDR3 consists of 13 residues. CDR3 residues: CASSLARNYGYTF. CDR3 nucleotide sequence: TGTGCCAGCAGCTTAGCCAGGAACTATGGCTACACCTTC.

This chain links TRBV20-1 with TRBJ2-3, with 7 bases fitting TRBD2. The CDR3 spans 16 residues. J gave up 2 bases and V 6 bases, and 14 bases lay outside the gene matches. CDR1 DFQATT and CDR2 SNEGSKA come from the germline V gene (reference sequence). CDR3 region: CSARTWASGYTDTQYF. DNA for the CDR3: TGCAGTGCCAGGACCTGGGCTAGCGGCTACACAGATACGCAGTATTTT.

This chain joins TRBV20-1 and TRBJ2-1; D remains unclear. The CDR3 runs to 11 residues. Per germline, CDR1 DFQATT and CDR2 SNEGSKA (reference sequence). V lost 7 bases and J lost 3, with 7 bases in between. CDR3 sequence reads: CSGLSYNEQFF. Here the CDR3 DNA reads TGCAGTGGACTCAGCTACAATGAGCAGTTCTTC.

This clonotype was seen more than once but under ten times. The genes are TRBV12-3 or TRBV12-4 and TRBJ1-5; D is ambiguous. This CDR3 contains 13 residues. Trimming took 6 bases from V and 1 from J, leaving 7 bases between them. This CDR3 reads CASRHSSNQPQHF. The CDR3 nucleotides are TGTGCCAGCAGACACTCCAGCAATCAGCCCCAGCATTTT.

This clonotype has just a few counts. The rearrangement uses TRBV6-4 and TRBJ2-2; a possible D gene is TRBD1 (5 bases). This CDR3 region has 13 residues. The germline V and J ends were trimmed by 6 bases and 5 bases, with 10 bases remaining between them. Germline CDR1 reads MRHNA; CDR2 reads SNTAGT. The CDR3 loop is CASRPDSTGELFF. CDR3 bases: TGTGCCAGCAGACCCGACAGTACCGGGGAGCTGTTTTTT.

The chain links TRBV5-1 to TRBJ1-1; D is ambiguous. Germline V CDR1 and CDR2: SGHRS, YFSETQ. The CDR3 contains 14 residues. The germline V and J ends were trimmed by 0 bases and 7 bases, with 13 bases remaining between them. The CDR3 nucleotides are TGCGCCAGCAGCTTGGATACGGTGTACGGTGAAGCTTTCTTT. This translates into CASSLDTVYGEAFF.

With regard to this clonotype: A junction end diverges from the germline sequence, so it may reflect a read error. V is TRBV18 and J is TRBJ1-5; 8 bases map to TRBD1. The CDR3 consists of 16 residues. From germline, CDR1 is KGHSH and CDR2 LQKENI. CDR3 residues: CASPPATGARSQPQHF. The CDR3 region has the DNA TGTGCCAGCCCACCAGCGACAGGGGCTCGATCCCAACCCCAGCATTTT.

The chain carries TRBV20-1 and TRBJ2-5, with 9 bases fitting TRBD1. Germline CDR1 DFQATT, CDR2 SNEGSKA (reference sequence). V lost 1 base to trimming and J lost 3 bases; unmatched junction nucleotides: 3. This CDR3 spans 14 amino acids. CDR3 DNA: TGCAGTGCTAGAGGATGGACAGGGGAAGAGACCCAGTACTTC. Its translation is CSARGWTGEETQYF.

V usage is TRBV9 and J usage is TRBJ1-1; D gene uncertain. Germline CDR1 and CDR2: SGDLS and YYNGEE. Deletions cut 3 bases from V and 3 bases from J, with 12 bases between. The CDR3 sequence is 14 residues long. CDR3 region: CASSAWTTDTEAFF. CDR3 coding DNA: TGTGCCAGCAGCGCCTGGACGACGGACACTGAAGCTTTCTTT.

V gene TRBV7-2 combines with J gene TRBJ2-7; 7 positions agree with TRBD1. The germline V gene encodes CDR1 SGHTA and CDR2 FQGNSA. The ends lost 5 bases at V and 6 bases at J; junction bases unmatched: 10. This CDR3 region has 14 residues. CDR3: CASSPQGPSGEQYF. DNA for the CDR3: TGTGCCAGCAGCCCACAGGGGCCGTCCGGCGAGCAGTACTTC.

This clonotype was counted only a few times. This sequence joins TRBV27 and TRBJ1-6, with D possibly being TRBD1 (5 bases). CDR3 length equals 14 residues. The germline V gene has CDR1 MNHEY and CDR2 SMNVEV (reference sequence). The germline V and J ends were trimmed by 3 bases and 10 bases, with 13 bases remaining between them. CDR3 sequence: CASSFQGSWSPLHF. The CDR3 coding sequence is TGTGCCAGCAGTTTTCAGGGCTCGTGGTCACCCCTCCACTTT.

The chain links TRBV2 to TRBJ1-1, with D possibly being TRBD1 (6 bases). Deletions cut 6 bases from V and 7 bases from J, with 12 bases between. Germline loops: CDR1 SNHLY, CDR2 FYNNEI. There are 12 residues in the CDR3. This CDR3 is CASSPGGSEAFF. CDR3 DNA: TGTGCCAGCAGCCCCGGGGGCAGTGAAGCTTTCTTT.

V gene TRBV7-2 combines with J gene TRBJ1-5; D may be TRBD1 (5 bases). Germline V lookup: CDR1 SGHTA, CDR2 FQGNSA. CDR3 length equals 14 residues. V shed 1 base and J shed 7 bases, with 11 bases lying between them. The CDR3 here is CASSLVTWGQPQHF. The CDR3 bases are TGTGCCAGCAGCTTAGTTACATGGGGGCAGCCCCAGCATTTT.

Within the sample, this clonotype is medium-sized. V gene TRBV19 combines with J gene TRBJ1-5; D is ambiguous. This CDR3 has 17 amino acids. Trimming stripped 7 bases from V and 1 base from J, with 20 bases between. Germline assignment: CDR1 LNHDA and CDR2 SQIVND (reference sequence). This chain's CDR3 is CASTLGVYASSNQPQHF. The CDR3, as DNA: TGTGCCAGTACCCTTGGGGTTTACGCTTCAAGCAATCAGCCCCAGCATTTT.

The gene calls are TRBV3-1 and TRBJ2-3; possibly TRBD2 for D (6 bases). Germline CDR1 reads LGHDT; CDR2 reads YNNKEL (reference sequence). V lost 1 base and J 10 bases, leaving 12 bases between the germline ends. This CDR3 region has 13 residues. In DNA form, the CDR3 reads TGTGCCAGCAGCCAAGTCTCTAGCGTCGCGCAGTATTTT. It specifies CASSQVSSVAQYF.